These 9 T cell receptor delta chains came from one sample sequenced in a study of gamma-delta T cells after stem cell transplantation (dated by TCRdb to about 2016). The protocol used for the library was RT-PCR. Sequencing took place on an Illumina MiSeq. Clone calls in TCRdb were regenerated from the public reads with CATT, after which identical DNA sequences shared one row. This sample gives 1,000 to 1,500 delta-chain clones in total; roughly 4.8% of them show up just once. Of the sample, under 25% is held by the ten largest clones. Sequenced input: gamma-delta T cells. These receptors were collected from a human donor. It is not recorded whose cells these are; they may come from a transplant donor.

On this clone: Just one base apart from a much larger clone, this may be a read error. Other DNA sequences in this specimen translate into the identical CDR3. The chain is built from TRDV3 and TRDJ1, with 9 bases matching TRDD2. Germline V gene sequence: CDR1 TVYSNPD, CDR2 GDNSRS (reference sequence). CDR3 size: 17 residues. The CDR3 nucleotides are TGTGCCTTGGACCCTTCCTACGCCAGGTCTATGTCCGATAAGCTCATCTTT. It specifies CALDPSYARSMSDKLIF.

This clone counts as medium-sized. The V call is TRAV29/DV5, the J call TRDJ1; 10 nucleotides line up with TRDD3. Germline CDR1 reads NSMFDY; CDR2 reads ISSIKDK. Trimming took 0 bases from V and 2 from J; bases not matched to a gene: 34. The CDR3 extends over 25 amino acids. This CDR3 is CAASAGILSQADSDWGMRKTDKLIF. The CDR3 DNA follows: TGTGCAGCAAGCGCGGGTATCCTCTCCCAAGCTGACTCTGACTGGGGGATGAGGAAGACCGATAAACTCATCTTT.

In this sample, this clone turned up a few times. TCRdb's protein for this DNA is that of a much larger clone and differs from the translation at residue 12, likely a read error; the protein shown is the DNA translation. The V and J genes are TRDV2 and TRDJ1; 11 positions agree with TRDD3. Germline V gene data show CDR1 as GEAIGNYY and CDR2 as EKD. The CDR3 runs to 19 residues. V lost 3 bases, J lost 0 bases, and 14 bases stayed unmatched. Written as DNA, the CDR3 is TGTGCCTGTGACTCCCTGGGGGATACACCAAGGCCATACACCGATAAACTCATCTTT. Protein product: CACDSLGDTPRPYTDKLIF.

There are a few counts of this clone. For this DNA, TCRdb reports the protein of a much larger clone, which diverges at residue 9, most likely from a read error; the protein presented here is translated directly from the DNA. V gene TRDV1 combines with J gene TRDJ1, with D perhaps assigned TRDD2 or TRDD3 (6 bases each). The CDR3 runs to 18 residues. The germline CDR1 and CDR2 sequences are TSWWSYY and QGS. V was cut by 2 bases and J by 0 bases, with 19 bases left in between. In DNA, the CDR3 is TGTGCTCTTGGGGAATTGTCCTACAACTGGGCGTACACCGATAAACTCATCTTT. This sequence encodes CALGELSYNWAYTDKLIF.

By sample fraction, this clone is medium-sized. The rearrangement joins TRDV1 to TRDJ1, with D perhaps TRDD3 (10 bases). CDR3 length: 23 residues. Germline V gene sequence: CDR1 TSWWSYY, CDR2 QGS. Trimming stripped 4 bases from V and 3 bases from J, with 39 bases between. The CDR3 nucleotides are TGTGCTCTTGGGGTCTTCCAGGGAGCCTTCCTACGGGGGATACGAGGCGGAGCCGATAAACTCATCTTT. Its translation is CALGVFQGAFLRGIRGGADKLIF.

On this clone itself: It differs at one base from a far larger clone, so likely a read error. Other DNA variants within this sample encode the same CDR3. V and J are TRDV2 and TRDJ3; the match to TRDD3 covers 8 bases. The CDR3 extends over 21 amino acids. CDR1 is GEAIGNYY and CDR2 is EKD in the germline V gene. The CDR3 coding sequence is TGCGCCTGTGACACCGTCGGCTTACTGGGGGTGAACTCCTGGGACACCCGACAGATGTTTTTC. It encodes CACDTVGLLGVNSWDTRQMFF.

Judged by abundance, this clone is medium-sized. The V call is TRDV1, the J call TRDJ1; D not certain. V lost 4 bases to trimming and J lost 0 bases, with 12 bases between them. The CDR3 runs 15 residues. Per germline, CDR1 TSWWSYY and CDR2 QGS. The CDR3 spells CALGALIPYTDKLIF. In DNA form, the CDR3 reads TGTGCTCTTGGGGCGCTTATTCCCTACACCGATAAACTCATCTTT.

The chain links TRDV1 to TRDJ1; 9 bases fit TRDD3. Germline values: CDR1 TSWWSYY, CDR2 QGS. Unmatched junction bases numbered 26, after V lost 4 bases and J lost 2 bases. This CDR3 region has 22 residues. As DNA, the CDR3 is TGTGCTCTTGGGGGCGTCCTACACGTGAAGAGATTGGACTGGGGGAGAACCGATAAACTCATCTTT. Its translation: CALGGVLHVKRLDWGRTDKLIF.

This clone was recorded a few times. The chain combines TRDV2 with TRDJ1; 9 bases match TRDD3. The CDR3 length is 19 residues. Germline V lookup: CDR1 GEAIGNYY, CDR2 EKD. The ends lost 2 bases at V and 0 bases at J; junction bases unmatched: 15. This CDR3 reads CACDKGGNWGTMYTDKLIF. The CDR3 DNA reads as TGTGCCTGTGACAAGGGGGGTAACTGGGGGACAATGTACACCGATAAACTCATCTTT.